This entry concerns a single TCR beta chain. The V and J ends lost 5 bases and 2 bases, in that order; junction bases with no gene match: 12. Germline-derived CDR1 and CDR2 are SEHNR and FQNEAQ (reference sequence). The CDR3 loop spans 17 amino acids. TCRdb re-called the 5' RACE reads with MiXCR, one entry per CDR3 protein. The data show under 450,000 distinct CDR3 sequences, 20% to 25% seen once. This record comes from a study of T-cell memory formation after mild COVID-19. This rearrangement joins TRBV7-9 to TRBJ1-2, with 9 bases aligning to TRBD1. The sample taken for sequencing was PBMCs or a T cell subset sorted from them (not recorded which). This TCR was sampled from a man between 18 and 29 years old who had mild COVID-19 (a few samples of this study predate the infection). Cell type and time point are not known. CDR3 loop: CASSPNRGPLDNYGYTF. The CDR3 nucleotides are TGTGCCAGCAGCCCCAACAGGGGGCCTTTAGACAACTATGGCTACACCTTC. The full variable domain, rest sourced from reference TRBV7-9 and TRBJ1-2, is DTGVSQNPRHKITKRGQNVTFRCDPISEHNRLYWYRQTLGQGPEFLTYFQNEAQLEKSRLLSDRFSAERPKGSFSTLEIQRTEQGDSAMYLCASSPNRGPLDNYGYTFGSGTRLTVV.